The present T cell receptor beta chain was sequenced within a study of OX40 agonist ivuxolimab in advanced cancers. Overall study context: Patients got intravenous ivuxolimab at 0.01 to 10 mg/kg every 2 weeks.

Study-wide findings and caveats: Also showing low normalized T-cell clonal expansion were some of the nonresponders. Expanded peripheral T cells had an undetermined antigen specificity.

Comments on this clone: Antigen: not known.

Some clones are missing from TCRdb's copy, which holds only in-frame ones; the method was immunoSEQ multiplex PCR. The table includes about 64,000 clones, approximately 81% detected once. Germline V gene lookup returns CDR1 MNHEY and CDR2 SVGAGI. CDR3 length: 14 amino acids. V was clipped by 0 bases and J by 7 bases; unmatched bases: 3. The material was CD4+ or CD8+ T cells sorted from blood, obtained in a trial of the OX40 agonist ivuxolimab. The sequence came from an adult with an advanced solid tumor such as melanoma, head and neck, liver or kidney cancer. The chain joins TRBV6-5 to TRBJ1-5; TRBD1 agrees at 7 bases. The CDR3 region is CASSYSRGRQPQHF. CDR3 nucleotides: TGTGCCAGCAGTTACTCAAGGGGGCGGCAGCCCCAGCATTTT.